The T cell receptor beta chain described here comes from a study of blood T cell repertoires in COVID-19. Study in general: Sites in the United States, Italy and Spain provided acute and convalescent COVID-19 samples. In each case, the material was cDNA or gDNA derived from T cells, B-cell-depleted T cells, or PBMCs.

Here immunoSEQ multiplex PCR was the method, and the copy in TCRdb shows in-frame clones only, minus some. The sample has around 70,000 clones, around 89% seen once; the top ten hold about 0.56%. The germline V gene encodes CDR1 SEHNR and CDR2 FQNEAQ (reference sequence). V was pared by 4 bases and J by 5 bases, with 23 bases between. The CDR3 has 17 residues. Material for sequencing was peripheral blood. The V and J genes are TRBV7-9 and TRBJ1-2; weak D call: TRBD1 (5 bases). This clonotype was sampled from a man in his sixties with acute or convalescent COVID-19. CDR3 sequence (DNA): TGTGCCAGCAGCTCCCCGGGGGGTCGACCCCAACTTTATGGCTACACCTTC. Translation gives CASSSPGGRPQLYGYTF.